The source of this TCR beta chain is a study of T cell changes during pregnancy in multiple sclerosis (dated by TCRdb to between 2017 and 2020). Study-level background: In women with multiple sclerosis, the researchers looked at how the T cell repertoire shifted as pregnancy progressed.

The library was obtained by the immunoSEQ multiplex PCR assay. TCRdb retrieved this table from immuneACCESS and kept in-frame rearrangements only. Not all clones are present; in checked studies, unresolved V genes account for under half, and no reason is known for the remainder. The sample table records almost 55,000 clones; under 95% of these occur just once. The ten largest account for 3% of the sample. As to this clone: What antigen it recognizes has not been identified. No base-level quality is on record; no much larger clone is a single base apart.

Taken from cysteine to phenylalanine, the CDR3 has 13 residues. Only the CDR3 part of the read is kept: 39 bases, read in frame from the first base. Cut back by 1 base and 4 bases, the V and J ends lie 5 bases apart. The germline V gene gives CDR1 as LGHNA and CDR2 as YNFKEQ. The specimen comprised CD8+ T cells from peripheral blood mononuclear cells, sampled before pregnancy. The chain was built from TRBV4-2 and TRBJ1-3; no D gene call is confident. The TCR comes from a female donor with multiple sclerosis, enrolled in a pregnancy study. The sequence in DNA is TGTGCCAGCAGCCAAGTGGCAGGAAACACCATATATTTT. It is translated as CASSQVAGNTIYF.